Below, one T cell receptor beta chain is given with its context. Its antigen specificity is not known. The junction departs from germline at one end; a sequencing error may be responsible. Patients chosen for sequencing had shown expansion of CD8+CD57+ cells by flow cytometry. Every patient had severe acquired aplastic anemia, diagnosed using the International Study of Aplastic Anemia and Agranulocytosis and Camitta criteria. At the time blood was sampled, none of the patients had received any therapy. In this study, sorted CD4+ and CD8+ T cells from the blood of healthy subjects and of severe aplastic anemia patients had their TCR repertoires deep-sequenced. Patients were enrolled under clinicaltrials.gov protocols 00001620, 01623167, 00001397, 00071045, 00081523 and 00961064 in the USA. Ficoll-Paque density gradient centrifugation was used to isolate peripheral blood mononuclear cells. Before DNA extraction, CD4+ and CD8+ T cells were sorted with FACS or magnetic beads.

Measured from the cysteine to the phenylalanine, the CDR3 is 16 residues long. The sequence is cut down to CDR3 DNA, 48 bases in frame from base 1. Looking up the germline V gene yields CDR1 SGHDT and CDR2 YYEEEE. The data were obtained in a study of CD8+CD57+ T cells in acquired aplastic anemia (dated by TCRdb to 2016 to 2018). About the full investigation: DNA extracted from sorted CD4+ and CD8+ cells had a mean of approximately 3.4 ug, with a range of roughly 0.17 to 27.4 ug. CD8+CD57+ expansion was defined as frequency above the mean frequency observed in healthy subjects.

Genomic DNA was used as template for profiling of TCR beta VDJ combinations and CDR3 sequences. TCR repertoire sequencing was run on an Illumina HiSeq 2000. The paper's data handling went like this. TRBV/TRBJ rearrangement plots, CDR3 size and DJ length profiles, and Simpson's diversity index were used to evaluate the repertoires. The immunodominant clone was defined as the most abundant DNA sequence in deep sequencing data. CDR3 amino acid sequences were screened for sharing across subjects and were compared with published repertoires and the VDJdb database. The public reads were reanalyzed by TCRdb: fastp trimming at Q25, MiXCR alignment, in-frame beta chains only. Merged by CDR3 protein, the rows form single entries marked with the most common genes and DNA. The authors' filters were not applied to this entry. Recorded for this sample are 250,000 to 350,000 distinct CDR3 sequences; 56% of them occurred a single time. In total, the top ten clones hold 1% to 1.5% of the sample.

Results the study describes overall, beyond this receptor: Roughly 30 CD8+ CDR3 sequences were found to be shared between patients and controls, but these sequences appeared to be highly expressed in patients and within the immunodominant clones of the patients. No significant difference in CD8+ Simpson's diversity was found between patients and healthy controls (P=0.060).

This clonotype was obtained from a human donor with aplastic anemia. The chain employs TRBV5-6 and TRBJ1-1; TRBD1 aligns with 7 central bases. The sample consisted of sorted CD4+, CD8+, or CD8+CD57+ T cells (not recorded which) from PBMCs. DNA sequence: TGTGCCGGCAGCTTGAGGGGTGCAGGGACAGCTTCGGGAGCTTTCTTT. It codes for CAGSLRGAGTASGAFF.